This T cell receptor (beta chain) was sequenced for a study of Ad26.COV2.S vaccination and SARS-CoV-2 variants. About the research overall: Each vaccinee took Ad26.COV2.S intramuscularly, once or twice 56 days apart.

This CDR3 has 13 residues. The germline CDR1 and CDR2 sequences are MNHEY and SMNVEV (reference sequence). V lost 6 bases and J lost 5; bases outside the gene matches: 5. Assay: immunoSEQ multiplex PCR; the TCRdb copy retains only in-frame clones and omits some. The data contain about 480,000 clones, roughly nine tenths of them singletons. Treatment denoted: roughly 18 received Ad26.COV2.S at low or high dose, single or two shots; several received placebo; per-sample allocation not given. Vaccine and placebo recipients were sampled on day 63 after the first injection. The sequencing here drew on peripheral blood, taken in a trial of Ad26.COV2.S vaccine versus placebo. This chain connects TRBV27 to TRBJ2-3; 7 nucleotides agree with TRBD1. This receptor was obtained from a person between 18 and 60 years old who received the Ad26.COV2.S COVID-19 vaccine or a placebo. CDR3 in DNA: TGTGCCAGCAGGCCTACAGGGGTAGATACGCAGTATTTT. Translated: CASRPTGVDTQYF.